This T cell receptor (beta chain) came from a study of T cell changes during pregnancy in multiple sclerosis. The CDR3 covers 15 residues. Germline lookup yields CDR1 SGHNT and CDR2 YYREEE (reference sequence). The junction had 7 bases not matched to a gene; V was cut back by 5 bases and J by 5 bases. Measured with immunoSEQ multiplex PCR; TCRdb has only the in-frame clones, and not every one. The sample consists of 40,000 to 50,000 clones, about 88% of them appearing once. Material: CD4+ T cells from peripheral blood mononuclear cells, obtained in the first trimester of pregnancy. V usage is TRBV5-4 and J usage is TRBJ2-1; 10 nucleotides line up with TRBD2. This sequence was found in a female donor with multiple sclerosis, enrolled in a pregnancy study. CDR3 coding DNA: TGTGCCAGCAGACAAGGACTAGCGGAGGACAATGAGCAGTTCTTC. Amino acids: CASRQGLAEDNEQFF.